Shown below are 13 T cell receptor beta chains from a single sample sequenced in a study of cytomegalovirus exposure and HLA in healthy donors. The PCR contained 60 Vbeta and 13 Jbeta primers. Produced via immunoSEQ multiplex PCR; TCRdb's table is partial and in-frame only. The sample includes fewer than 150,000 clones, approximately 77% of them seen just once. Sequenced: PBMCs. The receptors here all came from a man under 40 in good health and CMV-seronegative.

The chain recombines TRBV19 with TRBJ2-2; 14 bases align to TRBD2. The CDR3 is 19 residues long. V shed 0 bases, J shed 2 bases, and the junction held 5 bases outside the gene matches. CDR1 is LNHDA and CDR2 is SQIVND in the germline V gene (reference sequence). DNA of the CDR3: TGTGCCAGTAGTATAGATCGACTAGCGGGAGGGCAAAACACCGGGGAGCTGTTTTTT. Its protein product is CASSIDRLAGGQNTGELFF.

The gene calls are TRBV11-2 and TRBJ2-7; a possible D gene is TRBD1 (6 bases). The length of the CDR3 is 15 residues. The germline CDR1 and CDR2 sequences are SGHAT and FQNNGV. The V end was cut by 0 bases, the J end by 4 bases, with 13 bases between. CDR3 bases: TGTGCCAGCAGCTTAGATCAAACAGGGTGGTACGAGCAGTACTTC. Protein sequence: CASSLDQTGWYEQYF.

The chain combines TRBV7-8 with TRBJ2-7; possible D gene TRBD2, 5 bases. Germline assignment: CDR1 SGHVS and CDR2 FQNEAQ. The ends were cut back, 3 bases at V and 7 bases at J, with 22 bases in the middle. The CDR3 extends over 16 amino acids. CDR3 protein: CASSFIPTRSSLEQYF. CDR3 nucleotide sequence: TGTGCCAGCAGCTTTATCCCCACTAGGTCCTCTTTAGAGCAGTACTTC.

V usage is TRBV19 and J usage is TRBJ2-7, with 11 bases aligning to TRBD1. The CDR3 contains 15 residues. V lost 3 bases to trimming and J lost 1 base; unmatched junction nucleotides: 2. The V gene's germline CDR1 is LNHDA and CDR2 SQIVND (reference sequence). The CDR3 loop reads CASSIGTGGSYEQYF. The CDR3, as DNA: TGTGCCAGTAGTATTGGGACAGGGGGTTCCTACGAGCAGTACTTC. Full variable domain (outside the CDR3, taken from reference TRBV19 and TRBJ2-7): DGGITQSPKYLFRKEGQNVTLSCEQNLNHDAMYWYRQDPGQGLRLIYYSQIVNDFQKGDIAEGYSVSREKKESFPLTVTSAQKNPTAFYLCASSIGTGGSYEQYFGPGTRLTVT.

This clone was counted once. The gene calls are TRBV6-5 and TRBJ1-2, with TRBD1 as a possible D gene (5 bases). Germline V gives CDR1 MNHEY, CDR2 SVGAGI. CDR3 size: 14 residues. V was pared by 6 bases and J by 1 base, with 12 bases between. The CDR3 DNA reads TGTGCCAGCAGCTCCAGGGTCTTTAACTATGGCTACACCTTC. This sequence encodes CASSSRVFNYGYTF.

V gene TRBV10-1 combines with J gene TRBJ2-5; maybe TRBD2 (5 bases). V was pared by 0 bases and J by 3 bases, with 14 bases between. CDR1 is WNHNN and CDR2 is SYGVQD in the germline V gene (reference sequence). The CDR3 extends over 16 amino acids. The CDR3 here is CASSESSAGTKETQYF. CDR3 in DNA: TGCGCCAGCAGTGAGTCTAGCGCGGGTACCAAAGAGACCCAGTACTTC.

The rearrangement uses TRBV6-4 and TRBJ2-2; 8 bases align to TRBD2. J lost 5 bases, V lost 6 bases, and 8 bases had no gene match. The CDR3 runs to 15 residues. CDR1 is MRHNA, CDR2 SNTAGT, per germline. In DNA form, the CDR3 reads TGTGCCAGCAGACCCGGACTAGCAGATACCGGGGAGCTGTTTTTT. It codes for CASRPGLADTGELFF.

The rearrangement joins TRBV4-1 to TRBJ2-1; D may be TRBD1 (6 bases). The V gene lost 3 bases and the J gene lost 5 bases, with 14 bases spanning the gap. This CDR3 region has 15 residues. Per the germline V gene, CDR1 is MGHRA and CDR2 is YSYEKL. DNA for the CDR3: TGCGCCAGCAGCCAGGGACACTCCTCTGACAATGAGCAGTTCTTC. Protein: CASSQGHSSDNEQFF.

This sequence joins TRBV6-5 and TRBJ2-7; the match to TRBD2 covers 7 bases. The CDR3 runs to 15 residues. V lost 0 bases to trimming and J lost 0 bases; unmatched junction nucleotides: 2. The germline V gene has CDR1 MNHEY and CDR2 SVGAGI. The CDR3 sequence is CASSYSGGSSYEQYF. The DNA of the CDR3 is TGTGCCAGCAGTTACTCGGGCGGGAGCTCCTACGAGCAGTACTTC.

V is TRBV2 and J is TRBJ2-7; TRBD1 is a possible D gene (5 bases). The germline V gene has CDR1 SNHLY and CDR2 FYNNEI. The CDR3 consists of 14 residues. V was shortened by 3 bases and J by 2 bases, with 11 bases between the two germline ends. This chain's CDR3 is CASSDHRKPYEQYF. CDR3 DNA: TGTGCCAGCAGTGATCACAGGAAACCCTACGAGCAGTACTTC.

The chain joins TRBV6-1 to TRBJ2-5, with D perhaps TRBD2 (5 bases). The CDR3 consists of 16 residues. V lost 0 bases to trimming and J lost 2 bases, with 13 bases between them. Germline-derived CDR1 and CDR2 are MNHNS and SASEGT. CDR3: CASSEAPRGWQETQYF. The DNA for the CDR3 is TGTGCCAGCAGTGAAGCCCCGCGAGGGTGGCAAGAGACCCAGTACTTC.

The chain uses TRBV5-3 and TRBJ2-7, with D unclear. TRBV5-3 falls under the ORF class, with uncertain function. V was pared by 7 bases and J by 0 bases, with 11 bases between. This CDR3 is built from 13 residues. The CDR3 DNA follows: TGTGCCAGACCGCAGAATTCCTCCTACGAGCAGTACTTC. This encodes CARPQNSSYEQYF.

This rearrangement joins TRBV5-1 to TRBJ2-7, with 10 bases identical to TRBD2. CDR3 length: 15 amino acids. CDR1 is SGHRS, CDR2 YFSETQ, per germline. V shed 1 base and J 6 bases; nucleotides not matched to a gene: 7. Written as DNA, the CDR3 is TGCGCCAGCAGCTTGACTCTAGCGGGAGCCTCCGAGCAGTACTTC. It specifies CASSLTLAGASEQYF.